Included here is one T cell receptor beta chain sequence, with context. Either two negative PCRs, clearance, or symptom resolution qualified Cohort 3 donors as recovered. The CDR3 length is 15 residues. The germline V and J ends were trimmed by 6 bases and 6 bases, with 17 bases remaining between them. Germline V gives CDR1 WNHNN, CDR2 SYGVQD (reference sequence). The sample is drawn from a study of blood T cell repertoires in COVID-19. Assay used: immunoSEQ multiplex PCR; TCRdb lists only in-frame clones, some missing. The sample holds over 250,000 clones, about 85% seen once. The source material was PBMCs or T cells enriched from blood (not recorded which). The sequence derives from a woman aged 45-65 years who had recovered from COVID-19. This chain uses TRBV10-1 with TRBJ2-2, with D perhaps TRBD2 (6 bases). CDR3 sequence (DNA): TGCGCCAGCAGAGCCTCCGGGAGCCCATCCGGGGAGCTGTTTTTT. This gives the protein CASRASGSPSGELFF.